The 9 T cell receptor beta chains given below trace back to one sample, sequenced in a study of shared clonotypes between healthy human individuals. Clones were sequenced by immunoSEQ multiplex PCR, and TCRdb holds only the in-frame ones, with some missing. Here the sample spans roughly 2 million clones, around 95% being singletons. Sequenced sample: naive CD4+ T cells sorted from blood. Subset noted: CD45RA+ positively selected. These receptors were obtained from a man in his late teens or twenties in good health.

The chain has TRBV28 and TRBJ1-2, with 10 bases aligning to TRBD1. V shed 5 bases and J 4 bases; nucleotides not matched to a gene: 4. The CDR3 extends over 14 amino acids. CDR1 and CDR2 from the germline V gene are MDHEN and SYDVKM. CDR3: CASSLWTGGYGYTF. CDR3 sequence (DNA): TGTGCCAGCAGTCTCTGGACAGGGGGCTATGGCTACACCTTC.

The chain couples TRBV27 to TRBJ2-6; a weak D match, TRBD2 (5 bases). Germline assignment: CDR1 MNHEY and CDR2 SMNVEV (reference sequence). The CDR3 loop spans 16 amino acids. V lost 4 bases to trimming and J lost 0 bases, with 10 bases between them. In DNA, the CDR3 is TGTGCCAGCAGTTCCTACGGAGGCTCTGGGGCCAACGTCCTGACTTTC. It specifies CASSSYGGSGANVLTF.

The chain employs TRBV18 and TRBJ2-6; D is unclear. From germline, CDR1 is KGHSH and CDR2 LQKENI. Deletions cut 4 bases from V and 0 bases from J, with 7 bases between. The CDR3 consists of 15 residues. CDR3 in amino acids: CASSLGTSGANVLTF. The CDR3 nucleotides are TGTGCCAGCTCACTCGGCACCTCTGGGGCCAACGTCCTGACTTTC. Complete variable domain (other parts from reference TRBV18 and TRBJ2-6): NAGVMQNPRHLVRRRGQEARLRCSPMKGHSHVYWYRQLPEEGLKFMVYLQKENIIDESGMPKERFSAEFPKEGPSILRIQQVVRGDSAAYFCASSLGTSGANVLTFGAGSRLTVL.

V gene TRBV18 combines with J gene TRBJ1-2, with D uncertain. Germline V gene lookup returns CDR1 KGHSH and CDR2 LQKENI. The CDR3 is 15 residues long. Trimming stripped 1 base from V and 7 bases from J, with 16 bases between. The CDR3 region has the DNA TGTGCCAGCTCACCACAACCGGATCAAGCTGGTGGCTACACCTTC. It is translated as CASSPQPDQAGGYTF.

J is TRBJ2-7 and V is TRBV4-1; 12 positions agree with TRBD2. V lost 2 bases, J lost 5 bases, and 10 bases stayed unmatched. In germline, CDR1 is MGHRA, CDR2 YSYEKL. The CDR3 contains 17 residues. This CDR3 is CASSQSLTSGSRHEQYF. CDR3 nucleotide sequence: TGCGCCAGCAGCCAATCCTTGACTAGCGGGAGTCGACACGAGCAGTACTTC.

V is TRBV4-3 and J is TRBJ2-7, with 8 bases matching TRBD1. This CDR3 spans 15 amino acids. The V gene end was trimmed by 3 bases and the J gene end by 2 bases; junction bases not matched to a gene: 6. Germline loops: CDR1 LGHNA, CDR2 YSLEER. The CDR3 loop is CASSQYTGGPYEQYF. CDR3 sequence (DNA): TGCGCCAGCAGCCAGTACACAGGGGGTCCCTACGAGCAGTACTTC.

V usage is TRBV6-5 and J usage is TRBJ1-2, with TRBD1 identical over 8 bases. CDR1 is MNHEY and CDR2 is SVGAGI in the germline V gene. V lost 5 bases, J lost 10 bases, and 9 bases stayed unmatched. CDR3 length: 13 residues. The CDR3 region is CASSPDRGRAYTF. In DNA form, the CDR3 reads TGTGCCAGCAGTCCTGACAGGGGAAGAGCCTACACCTTC.

The DNA for the CDR3 is TGTGCCAGCAGCCAAAGGACAGGGGGAGAGACCCAGTACTTC. This translates into CASSQRTGGETQYF. The rearrangement links TRBV7-6 to TRBJ2-5, with 10 bases identical to TRBD1. V shed 5 bases, J shed 4 bases, and the junction held 4 bases outside the gene matches. In germline, CDR1 is SGHVS, CDR2 FNYEAQ. The CDR3 consists of 14 residues.

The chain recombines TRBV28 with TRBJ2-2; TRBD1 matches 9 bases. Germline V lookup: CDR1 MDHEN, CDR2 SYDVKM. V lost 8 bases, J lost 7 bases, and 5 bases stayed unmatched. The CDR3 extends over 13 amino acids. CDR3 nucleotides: TGTGCCAGCGTGGACAGGGGTAACGGGGAGCTGTTTTTT. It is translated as CASVDRGNGELFF.